A single sample is the source of the 5 T cell receptor beta chains below, sequenced in a study of type 1 regulatory T cells. Their cognate antigens are unknown. Study outcomes and limitations: Compared with non-Tr1 cells, Tr1 cells showed a narrower TCR repertoire.

One entry per CDR3 protein results from TCRdb running MiXCR on the reads. Here the sample spans some 71,000 distinct CDR3 sequences, about a fifth being singletons. The sequenced sample consisted of cultured type 1 regulatory T (Tr1) cells, either the whole culture or a sorted fraction (not recorded which). The receptor source for this set is a human donor in good health.

This chain joins TRBV29-1 and TRBJ1-2; 7 bases are shared with TRBD1. This CDR3 is 14 amino acids long. The V gene end was trimmed by 4 bases and the J gene end by 4 bases; junction bases not matched to a gene: 9. CDR1 is SQVTM, CDR2 ANQGSEA, per germline. CDR3 amino acids: CSVVGEAGGYGYTF. Here the CDR3 DNA reads TGCAGCGTTGTGGGGGAGGCAGGGGGCTATGGCTACACCTTC.

Only a few counts were recorded for this clonotype. The chain has TRBV18 and TRBJ2-1; D remains ambiguous. Germline-derived CDR1 and CDR2 are KGHSH and LQKENI. V was trimmed by 1 base and J by 8 bases, leaving 9 bases between them. There are 13 residues in the CDR3. DNA for the CDR3: TGTGCCAGCTCACCACTCGAGCTCTATGAGCAGTTCTTC. Translation gives CASSPLELYEQFF.

The chain recombines TRBV6-5 with TRBJ2-7, with D possibly being TRBD1 (6 bases). The CDR3 has 15 amino acids. Germline-derived CDR1 and CDR2 are MNHEY and SVGAGI. Trimming shortened V by 0 bases and J by 6 bases, and 15 bases separated the two germline ends. The CDR3 DNA sequence: TGTGCCAGCAGTTACTCCCCAACGATGGGGGCCGAGCAGTACTTC. Its translation is CASSYSPTMGAEQYF.

V and J are TRBV12-3 or TRBV12-4 and TRBJ1-1; D remains ambiguous. This CDR3 contains 13 residues. Trimming cost V 5 bases and J 1 base, with 8 bases left between them. Here the CDR3 reads CASSARENTEAFF. The CDR3 DNA reads TGTGCCAGCAGTGCCCGAGAGAACACTGAAGCTTTCTTT.

The V and J genes are TRBV12-3 or TRBV12-4 and TRBJ2-1, with 12 bases aligning to TRBD1. The CDR3 runs to 14 residues. The trim removed 5 bases at V and 9 bases at J, leaving 5 bases unmatched. The CDR3: CASSTGTGGSEQFF. The CDR3 bases are TGTGCCAGCAGTACCGGGACAGGGGGCAGTGAGCAGTTCTTC.